Each of the 9 T cell receptor beta chains below was sequenced from the same sample in a study of blood T cells in healthy people across ages. Sample-barcoded 5' priming and a J-beta primer mix drove a second PCR of roughly 7 to 11 cycles. Using its own MiXCR run on the 5' RACE reads, TCRdb lists one record per CDR3 protein. The data contain around 1,700,000 distinct CDR3 sequences, approximately 28% of them singletons. Input material: blood. The receptors originated from a woman in her twenties or thirties in good health.

This clonotype was counted once. The chain links TRBV4-1 to TRBJ2-1; 7 bases map to TRBD2. This CDR3 spans 18 amino acids. The trim removed 0 bases at V and 3 bases at J, leaving 11 bases unmatched. Germline CDR1 and CDR2: MGHRA and YSYEKL. The CDR3 nucleotides are TGCGCCAGCAGCCAAGAGGGTGGGGGGGGAGGATTCTACAATGAGCAGTTCTTC. Its protein is CASSQEGGGGGFYNEQFF.

This clonotype has just a few counts. The chain carries TRBV12-3 or TRBV12-4 and TRBJ2-5; no clear D gene. V shed 8 bases and J shed 5 bases, with 12 bases lying between them. CDR3 size: 12 residues. CDR3 sequence: CASGPLRETQYF. For the CDR3, the DNA is TGTGCCAGCGGCCCCCTCCGGGAGACCCAGTACTTC.

The chain recombines TRBV5-1 with TRBJ2-7; 7 positions agree with TRBD2. The length of the CDR3 is 14 residues. Germline-derived CDR1 and CDR2 are SGHRS and YFSETQ. V lost 4 bases to trimming and J lost 3 bases; unmatched junction nucleotides: 7. The chain's CDR3 is CASSPLADVYEQYF. The DNA of the CDR3 is TGCGCCAGCAGCCCTCTAGCGGATGTCTACGAGCAGTACTTC. The whole variable domain, filled in from reference TRBV5-1 and TRBJ2-7, reads KAGVTQTPRYLIKTRGQQVTLSCSPISGHRSVSWYQQTPGQGLQFLFEYFSETQRNKGNFPGRFSGRQFSNSRSEMNVSTLELGDSALYLCASSPLADVYEQYFGPGTRLTVT.

A word on this clonotype: The junction differs from germline at one of its ends, possibly a read error. In nucleotides, the CDR3 is TGTGCCGGCTCACCAAATATGGGGCAAAATGGCTACACCTTC. Translation: CAGSPNMGQNGYTF. The chain carries TRBV18 and TRBJ1-2; TRBD1 might be the D (5 bases). The CDR3 has 14 amino acids. Germline V gene sequence: CDR1 KGHSH, CDR2 LQKENI.

To note about this clonotype: A clone one base away is much larger, so this may be a read error. The chain uses TRBV9 and TRBJ1-4; 7 positions agree with TRBD1. Trimming took 7 bases from V and 7 from J; bases not matched to a gene: 22. The CDR3 runs 18 residues. The germline V gene has CDR1 SGDLS and CDR2 YYNGEE. The chain's CDR3 is CASGPRTGKGVVGEKLFF. CDR3 bases: TGTGCCAGCGGCCCCCGGACAGGAAAGGGGGTAGTGGGTGAAAAACTGTTTTTT.

The rearrangement uses TRBV12-3 or TRBV12-4 and TRBJ1-6, with no clear D. Trimming stripped 1 base from V and 9 bases from J, with 4 bases between. This CDR3 contains 12 residues. The chain's CDR3 is CASSLDPSPLHF. DNA for the CDR3: TGTGCCAGCAGTTTAGACCCTTCACCCCTCCACTTT.

The chain has TRBV11-3 and TRBJ2-7; D gene ambiguous. The V gene lost 1 base and the J gene lost 2 bases, with 12 bases spanning the gap. Per germline, CDR1 SGHNT and CDR2 YENEEA. This CDR3 has 15 amino acids. CDR3 amino acids: CASSLGGDGPYEQYF. The CDR3 DNA sequence: TGTGCCAGCAGCTTAGGAGGTGACGGTCCCTACGAGCAGTACTTC.

This clonotype was picked up a small number of times. The rearrangement links TRBV14 to TRBJ1-6; no definite D call. The V and J ends lost 0 bases and 4 bases respectively, with 7 bases between them. CDR1 and CDR2 from the germline V gene are SGHDN and FVKESK. This CDR3 has 15 amino acids. The CDR3 loop reads CASSQDRPYNSPLHF. Written as DNA, the CDR3 is TGTGCCAGCAGCCAAGATCGGCCGTATAATTCACCCCTCCACTTT. Based on the CDR3 plus reference TRBV14 and TRBJ1-6, the full variable domain is EAGVTQFPSHSVIEKGQTVTLRCDPISGHDNLYWYRRVMGKEIKFLLHFVKESKQDESGMPNNRFLAERTGGTYSTLKVQPAELEDSGVYFCASSQDRPYNSPLHFGNGTRLTVT.

This clonotype was seen repeatedly, ten times or more. The chain employs TRBV6-1 and TRBJ2-5, with a weak D call TRBD2 (5 bases). Germline V lookup: CDR1 MNHNS, CDR2 SASEGT. V shed 4 bases and J shed 5 bases, with 11 bases lying between them. This CDR3 region has 13 residues. The DNA of the CDR3 is TGTGCCAGCAGTGGAGGGTTGGAGGAGACCCAGTACTTC. Translating gives CASSGGLEETQYF.